Detailed here is one T cell receptor beta chain. The antigen is undetermined. Profiled with immunoSEQ multiplex PCR; TCRdb holds only in-frame clones, not every one. Of over 60,000 clones listed, around 86% are singletons. This CDR3 region has 14 residues. Germline-derived CDR1 and CDR2 are SEHNR and FQNEAQ (reference sequence). The V and J ends lost 4 bases and 2 bases, in that order; junction bases with no gene match: 2. This sample is drawn from a study of OX40 agonist ivuxolimab in advanced cancers. General observations from the study: Partial responders receiving 0.1-3.0 mg/kg showed among the lowest clonal expansion.

The sample was CD4+ or CD8+ T cells sorted from blood, taken in a trial of the OX40 agonist ivuxolimab. This receptor was obtained from an adult with an advanced solid tumor such as melanoma, head and neck, liver or kidney cancer. J is TRBJ1-5 and V is TRBV7-9, with 7 bases aligning to TRBD1. CDR3 DNA: TGTGCCAGCAGCTCCGGACAGGGCAATCAGCCCCAGCATTTT. Amino acids: CASSSGQGNQPQHF.